This TCR beta chain was captured in a study of identical twins. TCRdb analysed the 5' RACE reads with MiXCR anew, one entry per CDR3 protein. Of about 530,000 distinct CDR3 sequences detected, around 15% appear once; the ten largest clones hold roughly 0.43%. CDR1 and CDR2 from the germline V gene are SGHRS and YFSETQ. V lost 1 base and J lost 3, with 6 bases in between. The CDR3 is made up of 13 amino acids. In its sample, this clonotype was seen many times. This sample also belongs to another study, concerning yellow fever vaccine responses in identical twins.

Specimen: CD4+ T cells sorted from blood. V usage is TRBV5-1 and J usage is TRBJ2-3; D gene ambiguous. The TCR sequence derives from a woman younger than 35 in good health. The CDR3 spells CASSLSLTDTQYF. CDR3 sequence (DNA): TGCGCCAGCAGCTTGTCGTTGACAGATACGCAGTATTTT. Full variable domain (outside the CDR3, taken from reference TRBV5-1 and TRBJ2-3): KAGVTQTPRYLIKTRGQQVTLSCSPISGHRSVSWYQQTPGQGLQFLFEYFSETQRNKGNFPGRFSGRQFSNSRSEMNVSTLELGDSALYLCASSLSLTDTQYFGPGTRLTVL.